The rows below give T cell receptor beta chains drawn from one sample of a study of T cell changes during pregnancy in multiple sclerosis. Sequenced by immunoSEQ multiplex PCR; TCRdb stores in-frame clones only, minus some. The sample lists roughly 110,000 clones, about nine tenths occurring once. Sequences were derived from peripheral blood, sampled after pregnancy. The receptors derive from a female donor with multiple sclerosis, enrolled in a pregnancy study. The CDR3 runs from the conserved cysteine through the conserved F or W. The order of the fields is V gene, CDR3 length, J gene, clone size, D gene, CDR3 protein, CDR3 DNA. D genes are given only for firm matches. Rows give clone size only sometimes, using once, few, many, or a class for an expanded clone.

TRBV4-2	15	TRBJ2-7	.	.	CASSQEEGGAYEQYF	TGTGCCAGCAGCCAAGAAGAGGGAGGCGCCTACGAGCAGTACTTC
TRBV15	16	TRBJ1-2	.	TRBD1	CATSRDIETGVHGYTF	TGTGCCACCAGCAGAGATATCGAGACAGGGGTCCATGGCTACACCTTC
TRBV4-2	16	TRBJ1-6	once	TRBD1	CASSQDPDRASSPLHF	TGTGCCAGCAGCCAAGATCCCGACAGGGCGAGTTCACCCCTCCACTTT
TRBV5-4	17	TRBJ1-4	.	TRBD1	CASSRKIQGATNEKLFF	TGTGCCAGCAGCCGCAAGATACAGGGGGCAACTAATGAAAAACTGTTTTTT
TRBV18	15	TRBJ1-1	.	.	CASSPAEDRPGGAFF	TGTGCCAGCTCACCTGCTGAAGACCGACCGGGGGGAGCTTTCTTT
TRBV5-1	18	TRBJ1-1	.	TRBD1	CASSSLSRDRGRRTEAFF	TGCGCCAGCAGCTCCTTGTCCCGGGACAGGGGGCGTCGGACTGAAGCTTTCTTT
TRBV7-3	12	TRBJ1-1	.	TRBD1	CASSRYRGPAFF	TGTGCCAGCAGCCGCTACAGGGGGCCAGCTTTCTTT
TRBV6-6	15	TRBJ2-3	.	.	CASSYDISGTDTQYF	TGTGCCAGCAGTTACGACATCTCGGGCACAGATACGCAGTATTTT
TRBV6-4	16	TRBJ2-3	.	TRBD2	CASSDISGRSTDTQYF	TGTGCCAGCAGTGACATTAGCGGGAGAAGCACAGATACGCAGTATTTT
TRBV15	14	TRBJ2-5	.	TRBD1	CATSTGQEQETQYF	TGTGCCACCAGCACCGGACAGGAACAAGAGACCCAGTACTTC
TRBV5-4	13	TRBJ1-2	.	TRBD1	CASSLQGAGGYTF	TGTGCCAGCAGCTTGCAGGGGGCAGGAGGCTACACCTTC
TRBV6-5	12	TRBJ1-1	.	.	CASSSPRGEAFF	TGTGCCAGCAGTTCCCCCCGGGGGGAAGCTTTCTTT
TRBV20-1	11	TRBJ1-2	.	.	CSARVGEGYTF	TGCAGTGCTAGAGTAGGAGAGGGCTACACCTTC
TRBV6-1	11	TRBJ1-1	.	.	CASSFSGAAFF	TGTGCCAGCAGTTTTTCAGGGGCAGCTTTCTTT
TRBV9	15	TRBJ2-3	.	.	CASSPEGSSTDTQYF	TGTGCCAGCAGCCCGGAGGGCTCAAGCACAGATACGCAGTATTTT
TRBV6-5	14	TRBJ1-2	once	.	CASSTRGRVYGYTF	TGTGCCAGCAGTACGCGGGGGCGCGTATATGGCTACACCTTC
TRBV15	16	TRBJ2-1	.	TRBD2	CATSRARTSGDNEQFF	TGTGCCACCAGCAGAGCAAGGACTAGCGGAGACAATGAGCAGTTCTTC